Detailed here is one T cell receptor beta chain. Its target is not known. As it was prepared, the TCRbeta library received unique molecular identifiers. In TCRdb, the PCR reads were re-called with MiXCR into one record per CDR3 protein. This table has about 980,000 distinct CDR3 sequences, about 29% appearing once. Trimming at V came to 0 bases and at J to 6 bases, leaving 1 base not matched to a gene. The length of the CDR3 is 14 residues. CDR1 SGHKS and CDR2 YYEKEE come from the germline V gene (reference sequence). This entry belongs to a study of T-cell reconstitution after alpha-beta-depleted transplantation in children. Study-level findings and limits: Several hundred expanded graft clones reportedly were the source of alpha-beta T cells about two months after transplant.

The TCR originated in a boy in the first two years of life who had a stem cell transplant for SCID, so the T cells may come from the graft donor. The chain couples TRBV5-5 to TRBJ1-3, with 9 bases fitting TRBD1. The source was PBMCs, mostly from graft donor cells, collected 360 days after TCRalphabeta/CD19-depleted stem cell transplant. DNA of the CDR3: TGTGCCAGCAGCTTGGACAGGGGGCCAAACACCATATATTTT. Residues: CASSLDRGPNTIYF.